These 20 T cell receptor beta chains came from one sample sequenced in a study of T-cell reconstitution after alpha-beta-depleted transplantation in children (dated by TCRdb to the mid-2010s). This specimen's treatment or condition label, per the study, means: allogeneic hematopoietic cell transplantation with graft depleted of TCRalphabeta T cells and CD19 B cells. Libraries were built with PCR. The instrument was an Illumina HiSeq 2500. Molecular barcoding was employed in the preparation of TCR libraries, with unique molecular identifiers being used to normalize TCRbeta repertoire quantification. TCRdb cleaned the public reads at Q25 with fastp, built clones with MiXCR and kept in-frame beta chains. CDR3 protein duplicates are merged, each entry listing the most common genes and DNA. The sample yields about 980,000 distinct CDR3 sequences; about 29% were counted once. Approximately 30% of the sample rests with the top ten.

The sequencing here drew on PBMCs, mostly from graft donor cells, taken 360 days after TCRalphabeta/CD19-depleted stem cell transplant. These receptors were collected from a boy younger than two who had a stem cell transplant for SCID, so the T cells may come from the graft donor.

V gene TRBV12-3 or TRBV12-4 combines with J gene TRBJ1-1; no clear D gene. The germline V and J ends were trimmed by 4 bases and 3 bases, with 18 bases remaining between them. The CDR3 spans 16 residues. In DNA form, the CDR3 reads TGTGCCAGCAGTTCCCATGGCGGGGAATCTGACACTGAAGCTTTCTTT. Its translation is CASSSHGGESDTEAFF.

In this sample, this clonotype turned up a few times. The rearrangement uses TRBV18 and TRBJ2-7; D gene ambiguous. V dropped 1 base and J dropped 5 bases, with 9 bases sitting between them. Germline CDR1 KGHSH, CDR2 LQKENI. This CDR3 contains 13 residues. The CDR3, as DNA: TGTGCCAGCTCACCACAGAGGATAGACGAGCAGTACTTC. Its translation: CASSPQRIDEQYF.

The V gene is TRBV6-1, the J gene TRBJ2-1, with 11 bases identical to TRBD1. This CDR3 is built from 15 residues. V dropped 8 bases and J dropped 6; count of bases not matched to a gene: 9. CDR1 and CDR2 from the germline V gene are MNHNS and SASEGT. Here the CDR3 reads CASRRQGQGGNEQFF. CDR3 nucleotides: TGTGCCAGCCGCCGTCAGGGACAGGGGGGCAATGAGCAGTTCTTC.

This clonotype was observed a handful of times. CDR3 sequence (DNA): TGTGCCAGCAGGCCTTCTCCGGGACAGGGGGAGGAAAAACTGTTTTTT. Translating it yields CASRPSPGQGEEKLFF. This chain uses TRBV25-1 with TRBJ1-4; 11 positions agree with TRBD1. Germline V gene sequence: CDR1 MGHDK, CDR2 SYGVNS. V shed 6 bases, J shed 8 bases, and the junction held 11 bases outside the gene matches. This CDR3 comprises 16 residues.

The V call is TRBV24-1, the J call TRBJ2-2, with 12 nucleotides matching TRBD2. Looked up from germline, CDR1 is KGHDR and CDR2 is SFDVKD. With 7 bases clipped from V and 2 bases from J, the junction kept 16 bases outside the gene matches. The CDR3 contains 20 residues. CDR3 DNA: TGTGCCACCAGCAAGAGACTTTGGACTAGCGGGGATTTAAACACCGGGGAGCTGTTTTTT. It translates to CATSKRLWTSGDLNTGELFF.

This sequence joins TRBV2 and TRBJ1-1; perhaps TRBD1 as D (6 bases). The CDR3 extends over 13 amino acids. Deletions cut 7 bases from V and 1 base from J, with 10 bases between. CDR1 and CDR2 (germline): SNHLY, FYNNEI. The CDR3 sequence is CASTQDRNTEAFF. In nucleotides, the CDR3 is TGTGCCAGCACCCAGGACAGGAACACTGAAGCTTTCTTT.

This chain joins TRBV7-8 and TRBJ2-1, with a weak D call TRBD1 (5 bases). CDR1 SGHVS and CDR2 FQNEAQ come from the germline V gene. The V gene lost 2 bases and the J gene lost 8 bases, with 13 bases spanning the gap. The CDR3 is 14 residues long. The CDR3 region has the DNA TGTGCCAGCAGCTTATGGCAGGGCGGACATGAGCAGTTCTTC. This sequence encodes CASSLWQGGHEQFF.

The rearrangement joins TRBV20-1 to TRBJ2-5, with D perhaps matching TRBD1 (6 bases). The CDR3 extends over 13 amino acids. V was pared by 6 bases and J by 2 bases, with 13 bases between. Germline-derived CDR1 and CDR2 are DFQATT and SNEGSKA (reference sequence). CDR3 DNA: TGCAGTGCCCTGAAAGGGGGACAAGAGACCCAGTACTTC. Amino acid sequence: CSALKGGQETQYF.

The V gene is TRBV7-3, the J gene TRBJ2-1, with 8 bases lining up with TRBD2. Trimming removed 1 base from V and 3 bases from J; junction bases left unmatched: 2. The CDR3 is made up of 15 amino acids. Germline lookup yields CDR1 SGHTA and CDR2 FQGTGA. CDR3 DNA sequence: TGTGCCAGCAGCTTAATACTAGCGGACTACAATGAGCAGTTCTTC. Protein sequence: CASSLILADYNEQFF.

This clonotype has a handful of counts. The chain recombines TRBV20-1 with TRBJ2-2; tentative D call: TRBD2 (6 bases). The germline gives CDR1 DFQATT, CDR2 SNEGSKA (reference sequence). V lost 6 bases to trimming and J lost 2 bases, with 10 bases between them. The CDR3 has 13 amino acids. The CDR3 loop is CSAPGSNTGELFF. The CDR3 DNA sequence: TGCAGTGCCCCCGGGAGTAACACCGGGGAGCTGTTTTTT.

The chain carries TRBV6-5 and TRBJ1-2; a weak D match, TRBD1 (5 bases). V lost 3 bases and J 8 bases, leaving 16 bases between the germline ends. The CDR3 sequence is 14 residues long. CDR1 is MNHEY, CDR2 SVGAGI, per germline. The CDR3 nucleotides are TGTGCCAGCAGTTATTTTGGGGGAAAAGGAGGCTACACCTTC. This codes for CASSYFGGKGGYTF.

A few counts support this clonotype. The chain has TRBV12-3 or TRBV12-4 and TRBJ1-5; D gene unclear. The CDR3 contains 15 residues. Trimming cost V 5 bases and J 2 bases, with 13 bases left between them. The CDR3 DNA sequence: TGTGCCAGCAGTCCCACGATGGTAGGCAATCAGCCCCAGCATTTT. It specifies CASSPTMVGNQPQHF.

The genes are TRBV29-1 and TRBJ1-1, with D possibly TRBD1 on 6 matching bases. From germline, CDR1 is SQVTM and CDR2 ANQGSEA. The CDR3 consists of 13 residues. Trimming pared 4 bases from V and 2 bases from J, leaving 11 bases between. The CDR3, as DNA: TGCAGCGTTGCGGGGGGCACCAACACTGAAGCTTTCTTT. Translation gives CSVAGGTNTEAFF.

There are a few counts of this clonotype. The chain is built from TRBV7-8 and TRBJ2-5; TRBD2 agrees at 7 bases. Losses at the gene ends were 7 bases for V and 2 bases for J; bases not matched to a gene: 10. The CDR3 spans 15 residues. CDR1 is SGHVS, CDR2 FQNEAQ, per germline. CDR3 loop: CASTQAGLVQETQYF. The CDR3 region has the DNA TGTGCCAGCACCCAAGCGGGATTGGTACAAGAGACCCAGTACTTC.

The rearrangement uses TRBV10-3 and TRBJ2-4; D is perhaps TRBD1 (6 bases). Trimming took 2 bases from V and 0 from J, leaving 11 bases between them. Germline V gives CDR1 ENHRY, CDR2 SYGVKD. The CDR3 totals 16 residues. This CDR3 reads CAISEQWTEAKNIQYF. The CDR3, as DNA: TGTGCCATCAGTGAGCAATGGACAGAAGCCAAAAACATTCAGTACTTC.

This clonotype was seen only a few times. V gene TRBV20-1 combines with J gene TRBJ2-3; TRBD1 matches at 8 bases. This CDR3 comprises 14 residues. CDR1 and CDR2 from the germline V gene are DFQATT and SNEGSKA (reference sequence). After removal of 3 bases from V and 3 bases from J, the junction contained 5 bases not matched to a gene. The CDR3 spells CSARRQGRTDTQYF. The CDR3 nucleotides are TGCAGTGCTAGGCGACAGGGGAGGACAGATACGCAGTATTTT.

This clonotype was detected only a few times. The chain uses TRBV4-2 and TRBJ2-7; TRBD2 matches at 10 bases. The CDR3 loop spans 17 amino acids. Per germline, CDR1 LGHNA and CDR2 YNFKEQ. After removal of 0 bases from V and 3 bases from J, the junction contained 8 bases not matched to a gene. The CDR3 nucleotides are TGTGCCAGCAGCCAAGAAGATGGTAGCGGGGGGCTCTACGAGCAGTACTTC. It yields the protein CASSQEDGSGGLYEQYF.

This clonotype turned up a few times. This chain connects TRBV15 to TRBJ2-7; unclear D gene. The CDR3 has 14 amino acids. Trimming pared 2 bases from V and 0 bases from J, leaving 8 bases between. Germline loops: CDR1 LNHNV, CDR2 YYDKDF (reference sequence). In DNA form, the CDR3 reads TGTGCCACCAGCAGACCCCAGAGCTCCTACGAGCAGTACTTC. Protein: CATSRPQSSYEQYF.

This clonotype was seen a handful of times. The rearrangement joins TRBV27 to TRBJ2-1, with TRBD2 matching over 7 bases. After removal of 0 bases from V and 4 bases from J, the junction contained 3 bases not matched to a gene. The CDR3 sequence is 15 residues long. Germline V gene data show CDR1 as MNHEY and CDR2 as SMNVEV (reference sequence). CDR3 residues: CASSLSTGLYNEQFF. The CDR3 DNA reads as TGTGCCAGCAGTTTATCCACGGGACTATACAATGAGCAGTTCTTC.

In this sample, this clonotype turned up a few times. The CDR3 reads CSVYVPGTNYGYTF. In DNA form, the CDR3 reads TGCAGCGTTTATGTTCCAGGGACAAACTATGGCTACACCTTC. The chain joins TRBV29-1 to TRBJ1-2, with D tentatively TRBD1 (6 bases). V lost 5 bases to trimming and J lost 2 bases, with 15 bases between them. Germline V lookup: CDR1 SQVTM, CDR2 ANQGSEA. The CDR3 extends over 14 amino acids.